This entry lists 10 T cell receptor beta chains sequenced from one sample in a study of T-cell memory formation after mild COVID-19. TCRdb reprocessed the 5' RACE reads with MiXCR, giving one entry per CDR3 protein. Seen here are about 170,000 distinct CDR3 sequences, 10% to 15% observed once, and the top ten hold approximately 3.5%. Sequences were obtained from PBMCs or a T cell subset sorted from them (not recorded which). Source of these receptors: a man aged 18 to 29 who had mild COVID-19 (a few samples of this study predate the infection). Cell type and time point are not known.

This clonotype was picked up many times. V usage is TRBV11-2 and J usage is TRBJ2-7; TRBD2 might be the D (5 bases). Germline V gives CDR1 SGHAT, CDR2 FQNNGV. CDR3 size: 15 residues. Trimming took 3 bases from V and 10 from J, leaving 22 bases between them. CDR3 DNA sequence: TGTGCCAGCAGCTTTCGCGGAGGCATGATTTTTCAACAGTACTTC. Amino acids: CASSFRGGMIFQQYF. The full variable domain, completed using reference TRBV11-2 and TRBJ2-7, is EAGVAQSPRYKIIEKRQSVAFWCNPISGHATLYWYQQILGQGPKLLIQFQNNGVVDDSQLPKDRFSAERLKGVDSTLKIQPAKLEDSAVYLCASSFRGGMIFQQYFGPGTRLTVT.

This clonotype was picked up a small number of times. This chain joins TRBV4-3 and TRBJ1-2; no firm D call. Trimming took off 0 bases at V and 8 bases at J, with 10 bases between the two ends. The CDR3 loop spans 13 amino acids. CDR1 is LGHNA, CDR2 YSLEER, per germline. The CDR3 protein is CASSQDRDRGYTF. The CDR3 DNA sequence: TGCGCCAGCAGCCAAGATAGGGATCGCGGCTACACCTTC.

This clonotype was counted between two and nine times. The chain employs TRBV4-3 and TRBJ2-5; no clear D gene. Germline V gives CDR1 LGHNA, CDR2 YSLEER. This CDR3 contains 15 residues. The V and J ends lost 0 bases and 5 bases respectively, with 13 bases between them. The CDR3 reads CASSQDNILGETQYF. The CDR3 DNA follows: TGCGCCAGCAGCCAAGATAACATCCTCGGGGAGACCCAGTACTTC.

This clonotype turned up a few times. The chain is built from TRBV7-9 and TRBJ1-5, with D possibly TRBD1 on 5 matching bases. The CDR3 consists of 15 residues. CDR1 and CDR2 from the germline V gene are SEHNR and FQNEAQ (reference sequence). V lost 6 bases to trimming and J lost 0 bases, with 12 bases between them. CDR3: CASSYDSYSNQPQHF. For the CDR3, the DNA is TGTGCCAGCAGTTATGACAGCTATAGCAATCAGCCCCAGCATTTT.

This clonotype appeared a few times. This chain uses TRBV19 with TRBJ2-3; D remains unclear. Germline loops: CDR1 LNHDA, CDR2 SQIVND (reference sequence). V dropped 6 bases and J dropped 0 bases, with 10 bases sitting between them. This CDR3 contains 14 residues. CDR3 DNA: TGTGCCAGTAGCAGGAGCCCTAGCACAGATACGCAGTATTTT. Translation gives CASSRSPSTDTQYF.

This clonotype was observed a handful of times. CDR3 nucleotides: TGCGCCAGCAGCCAAGCACAGGGCGGACTCGGCCAGCCCCAGCATTTT. Its protein is CASSQAQGGLGQPQHF. The rearrangement uses TRBV4-3 and TRBJ1-5; D perhaps matches TRBD1 (6 bases). Germline CDR1 and CDR2: LGHNA and YSLEER. V lost 1 base and J lost 7, with 17 bases in between. This CDR3 has 16 amino acids.

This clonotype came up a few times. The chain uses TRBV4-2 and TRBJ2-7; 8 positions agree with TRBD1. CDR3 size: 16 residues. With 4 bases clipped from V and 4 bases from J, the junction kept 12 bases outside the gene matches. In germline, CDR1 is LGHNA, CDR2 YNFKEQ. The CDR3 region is CASSPEQGTGLYEQYF. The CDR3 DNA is TGTGCCAGCAGCCCCGAGCAAGGGACAGGCCTATACGAGCAGTACTTC.

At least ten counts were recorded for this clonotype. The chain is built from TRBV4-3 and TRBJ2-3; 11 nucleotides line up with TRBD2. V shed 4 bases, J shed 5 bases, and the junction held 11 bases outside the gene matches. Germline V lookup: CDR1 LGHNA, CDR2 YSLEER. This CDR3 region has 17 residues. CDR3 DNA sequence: TGCGCCAGCAGCCCGAATCGACTAGCGGGGTCCAAAGATACGCAGTATTTT. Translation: CASSPNRLAGSKDTQYF.

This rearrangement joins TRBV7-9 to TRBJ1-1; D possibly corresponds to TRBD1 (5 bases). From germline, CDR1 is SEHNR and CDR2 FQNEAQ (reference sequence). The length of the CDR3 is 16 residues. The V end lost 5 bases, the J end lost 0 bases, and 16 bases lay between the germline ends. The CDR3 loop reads CASSRGPGRMNTEAFF. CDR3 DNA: TGTGCCAGCAGCCGGGGACCGGGACGGATGAACACTGAAGCTTTCTTT.

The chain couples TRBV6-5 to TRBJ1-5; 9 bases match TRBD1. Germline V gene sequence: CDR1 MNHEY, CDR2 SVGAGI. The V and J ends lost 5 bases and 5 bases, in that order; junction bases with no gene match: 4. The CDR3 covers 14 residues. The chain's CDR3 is CASSHDRGDQPQHF. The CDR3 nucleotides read TGTGCCAGCAGTCATGACAGGGGGGATCAGCCCCAGCATTTT.